This TCR beta chain emerged from a study of human T cells and chemical hapten exposure (dated by TCRdb to the early 2020s). Concerning the study at large: For sensitization, 2% DPC in acetone was applied to an approximately 2 cm by approximately 2 cm area of upper inner arm skin. Throughout the study period of about 22 weeks, patients also received therapeutic DPC doses to the scalp every week. Patch testing was done on the upper back using Finn chambers containing 0.01% DPC, and results were scored after 6 days according to International Contact Dermatitis Research Group standards. The patient cohort, mostly female, included alopecia areata with under or over 50% scalp involvement, alopecia totalis and alopecia universalis. Libraries were combined into a pool for sequencing, and differences in TCR yield between samples came mainly from small differences in library volumes within the pool. In alopecia patients, the study followed how the peripheral blood TCR repertoire changed in vivo over primary and secondary sensitization to diphenylcyclopropenone (DPC), a hapten. Blood samples were taken from patients before sensitization (week 0) and then at 2, 6 and about 24 weeks after DPC sensitization. For TCR sequencing, blood came from over 25 alopecia patients at anywhere from one to four time points (pre-sensitization, 2, 6 and 24 weeks).

General findings and caveats noted by the study authors: Patch test score correlated positively with the number of PT1 expanded TCRs, reaching significance at thresholds 8, 16 and 32 but not at 4. Expanded TCRs formed significantly more large CDR3 similarity clusters than pre-sensitization or healthy control sets, consistent with antigen-driven responses. Alopecia, a presumed autoimmune disease, was present in all patients, so the immune response of the patients might differ from that of healthy individuals. Repeated subsampling changed both the strength of the expansion versus patch-test correlation and the threshold at which the correlation became significant. The number of TCRs above 1 in 1000 frequency did not change with DPC sensitization; there was no evidence of global repertoire structure alterations.

Looking up the germline V gene yields CDR1 MDHEN and CDR2 SYDVKM. A distance of 11 bases separates the germline ends of V and J, which lose 4 bases and 4 bases respectively. The CDR3 contains 14 residues, cysteine and phenylalanine counted. The CDR3 DNA has 42 bases and is translated from base 1. Comment on this clonotype: Its antigen has not been determined. One base away there is no much larger clone; base qualities are not given.

The library was made by RACE. Sequencing was performed on a NextSeq 500. Library preparation attached unique molecular identifiers to individual cDNA molecules for quantitative, reproducible TCR counting. For every blood RNA sample, sequencing covered both the TCR alpha and TCR beta chains. In the source study's methods: Samples had a median of roughly 91,000 TCRs, with a range from about 23,224 to 700,000. V, J and CDR3 annotation of the TCR reads was carried out using the Decombinator software suite. To make PS versus PT1 abundance plots, every sample was subsampled to the same number of TCRs (28,000). TCRs were defined as expanded if absent before sensitization and observed at least eight times at the 2-week time point. TCRdb ran its own pipeline on the public reads, namely fastp trimming at Q25 and MiXCR clone calling, and kept in-frame beta chains. All rows with the same CDR3 protein become a single entry with the most common DNA and genes. These V and J calls derive from TCRdb rather than the authors' analysis. The sample table records about 80,000 distinct CDR3 sequences; 12% to 15% of these occur just once. Roughly 4.6% of the sample is taken by the ten largest.

Read against the paper, the sample's time point label means: pre-sensitization, week 0. The treatment or condition tag for this specimen amounts to: therapeutic diphenylcyclopropenone sensitization with weekly scalp DPC. At every patch-test visit, the blood draw took place before the patch test was put on. Eligible patients were aged 18 to 70, diagnosed with alopecia, deemed suitable for DPC therapy, and excluded if pregnant. Total RNA was extracted from unfractionated whole blood that had been collected in Tempus Blood RNA tubes. This sequence uses TRBV28 and TRBJ2-1; 5 matching bases give a weak D call of TRBD2. The sample was whole blood, taken in connection with sensitization to the hapten diphenylcyclopropenone (DPC). The clonotype was recovered from a woman between 45 and 60 years old with alopecia areata. Some clones in this sample may be carry-over from other donors' samples. CDR3 region: CASSYSGGYNEQFF. The DNA is as follows: TGTGCCAGCAGTTACAGCGGAGGTTACAATGAGCAGTTCTTC.